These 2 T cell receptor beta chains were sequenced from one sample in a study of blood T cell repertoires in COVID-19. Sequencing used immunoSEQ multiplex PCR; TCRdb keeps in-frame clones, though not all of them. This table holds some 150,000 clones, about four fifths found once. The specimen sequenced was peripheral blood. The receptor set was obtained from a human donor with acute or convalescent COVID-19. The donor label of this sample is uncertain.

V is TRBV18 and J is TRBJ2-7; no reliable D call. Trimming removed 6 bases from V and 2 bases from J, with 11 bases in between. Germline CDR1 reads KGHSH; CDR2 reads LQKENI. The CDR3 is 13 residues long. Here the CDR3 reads CASSLSSAYEQYV. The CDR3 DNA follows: TGTGCCAGCTCCCTGAGCAGCGCCTACGAGCAGTACGTC.

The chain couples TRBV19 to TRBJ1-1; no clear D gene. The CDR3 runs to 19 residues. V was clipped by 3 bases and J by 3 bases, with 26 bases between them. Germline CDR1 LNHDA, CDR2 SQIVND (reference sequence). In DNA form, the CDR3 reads TGTGCCAGTAGTATCGGTACCCGGCGAATCGAAGAGGAGGACACTGAAGCTTTCTTT. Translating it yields CASSIGTRRIEEEDTEAFF.